This T cell receptor beta chain appears in the sequencing data of a study of OX40 agonist ivuxolimab in advanced cancers. With respect to the entire study: Ivuxolimab was an agonistic, fully human IgG2 monoclonal antibody directed against OX40 (CD134), a costimulatory receptor. Patients were allowed to have had prior anti-PD-1, anti-PD-L1 or anti-CTLA-4 therapy, and about 40% of the dose-escalation patients had been treated with checkpoint inhibitors. The monotherapy dose-escalation portion (N of about 49 patients) of the phase I ivuxolimab trial is reported in the paper. The point of sequencing TCRbeta in the periphery was to test whether ivuxolimab changed TCR sequence diversity and drove clonal T-cell expansion. Of the approximately 50 dose-escalation patients, hepatocellular carcinoma was present in roughly 19, melanoma in roughly 15, renal cell carcinoma in 9 and head and neck cancer in 9. Intravenous ivuxolimab was administered to patients every 2 weeks at six dose levels: 0.01, 0.1, 0.3, 1.5, 3 and 10 mg/kg. In the dose-escalation cohort, 82.7% of patients were male, and the mean age was approximately 60 years, with a range of about 23 to 90. Partial responses occurred in three dose-escalation patients, of whom one had hepatocellular carcinoma and two had cutaneous melanoma. Overall study results and their limits: On average, CD8+ T cells showed more expanded clones than CD4+ T cells after ivuxolimab. In the 0.1-3.0 mg/kg groups, partial responders had among the lowest normalized peripheral clonal expansion, particularly in CD8+ T cells. Low levels of normalized T-cell clonal expansion were also seen in some nonresponding patients. The antigen specificity of the clonally expanded peripheral T cells was not determined. At doses of 0.1 to 3.0 mg/kg, clonal expansion of both CD4+ and CD8+ blood T cells was observed from baseline to week 6.

Patients with a history of autoimmune disease or receiving systemic immunosuppression were excluded from the trial. In every dose cohort, peripheral blood was drawn for TCR sequencing at baseline, cycle 4 day 1, and cycle 7 day 1. Samples came from an open-label, multicenter, first-in-human phase I dose-escalation trial of ivuxolimab. The trial enrolled adults with locally advanced or metastatic head and neck squamous cell, hepatocellular, melanoma or renal cell carcinoma. Before TCR sequencing, CD4+ and CD8+ T cells were separately sorted from peripheral blood. V and J lose 9 bases and 0 bases, and a span of 24 bases separates them. Its CDR3 holds 18 amino acids, cysteine through phenylalanine. Of the read, only the CDR3 DNA is kept; its 54 bases are in frame from base 1. CDR1 KGHSH and CDR2 LQKENI are derived from the germline V gene. For sequencing of the TCRbeta CDR3 region, genomic DNA was extracted from the sorted cells. TCRbeta CDR3 regions were sequenced using the immunoSEQ Assay. In its TCRdb copy, this immuneACCESS table keeps in-frame sequences only and misses some clones. Where compared with another copy, unresolved V genes explain less than half of these, and the others have no known cause. The sample table contains 50,000 to 70,000 clones; only one count was recorded for 85% to 95% of them. 15% to 20% of the sample belongs to the ten largest clones.

Points on this clone: Its antigen remains unidentified. Within one base of it there is no much larger clone, and no base qualities were kept.

The starting material was CD4+ or CD8+ T cells sorted from blood, obtained in a trial of the OX40 agonist ivuxolimab. The sequence was obtained from an adult with an advanced solid tumor such as melanoma, head and neck, liver or kidney cancer. The rearrangement combines TRBV18 with TRBJ1-3, with no confidently assigned D gene. The CDR3: CARAFRALKFYSGNTIYF. The DNA is TGTGCCAGAGCATTCCGGGCCCTAAAATTTTACTCTGGAAACACCATATATTTT.